The entry below gives a single T cell receptor beta chain sequence along with its context. Trimming took off 0 bases at V and 0 bases at J, with 11 bases between the two ends. The germline gives CDR1 SGHVS, CDR2 FNYEAQ. The length of the CDR3 is 17 residues. These data are taken from a study of blood T cell repertoires in COVID-19. In the original analysis: Quantification of nucleated cells was approximated via reference gene primer amplification. The assay was immunoSEQ multiplex PCR, and TCRdb's table has in-frame clones only and misses some. The DNA was the basis for D and trimming; V, J and clone size are from that table. The data contain about 480,000 clones, approximately 86% of them singletons. Which cohort a participant joined came from the clinical history participants gave.

Material: PBMCs or T cells enriched from blood (not recorded which). This chain connects TRBV7-6 to TRBJ1-4; a weak D match, TRBD1 (5 bases). This sequence was found in a woman aged 60-70 years who had recovered from COVID-19. This chain's CDR3 is CASSLAPPTATNEKLFF. CDR3 nucleotide sequence: TGTGCCAGCAGCTTAGCACCCCCGACAGCAACTAATGAAAAACTGTTTTTT.